These 22 T cell receptor beta chains share one sample of origin, sequenced in a study of T cells in Graves' hyperthyroidism and ophthalmopathy. Authors of the study amplified TCR beta CDR3 regions from RNA transcripts. HTBI primers were the set used in a first-round RT-PCR of the TCR CDR3. TCRdb recomputed calls from the multiplex PCR reads with MiXCR, one row per CDR3 protein. The sample consists of fewer than 850,000 distinct CDR3 sequences, around 15% of them appearing once. The specimen was blood. The receptors here all came from a man aged 50 to 59 with Graves' hyperthyroidism.

CDR3 amino acids: CSARGDPGQGPGNTIYF. The CDR3 nucleotides read TGCAGTGCTAGAGGGGATCCGGGACAGGGACCAGGAAACACCATATATTTT. This sequence joins TRBV20-1 and TRBJ1-3, with 9 nucleotides matching TRBD1. Germline V CDR1 and CDR2: DFQATT, SNEGSKA (reference sequence). V shed 1 base and J 4 bases; nucleotides not matched to a gene: 11. The CDR3 spans 17 residues.

J is TRBJ1-5 and V is TRBV27, with D perhaps TRBD1 (5 bases). The V end lost 5 bases, the J end lost 1 base, and 18 bases lay between the germline ends. CDR1 is MNHEY, CDR2 SMNVEV, per germline (reference sequence). CDR3 length equals 17 residues. The CDR3 protein is CASSHVLGVRSNQPQHF. In nucleotides, the CDR3 is TGTGCCAGCAGTCATGTTTTGGGGGTGCGGAGCAATCAGCCCCAGCATTTT.

A few counts support this clonotype. The chain joins TRBV27 to TRBJ1-5; 7 positions match TRBD1. Trimming took 8 bases from V and 0 from J; bases not matched to a gene: 4. From germline, CDR1 is MNHEY and CDR2 SMNVEV (reference sequence). The CDR3 extends over 14 amino acids. CDR3 DNA sequence: TGTGCCAGCGCTAACAGGGGTAGCAATCAGCCCCAGCATTTT. As protein: CASANRGSNQPQHF.

This clonotype came up many times. V is TRBV9 and J is TRBJ2-7, with 10 bases aligning to TRBD2. J lost 3 bases, V lost 4 bases, and 7 bases had no gene match. From germline, CDR1 is SGDLS and CDR2 YYNGEE. The CDR3 is 15 amino acids. CDR3 loop: CASSPSGREFYEQYF. The DNA for the CDR3 is TGTGCCAGCAGCCCTAGCGGGAGAGAGTTCTACGAGCAGTACTTC.

This clonotype was seen more than once but under ten times. This chain connects TRBV18 to TRBJ2-3; 7 bases agree with TRBD1. V shed 5 bases and J 6 bases; nucleotides not matched to a gene: 8. CDR3 length equals 14 residues. Germline V lookup: CDR1 KGHSH, CDR2 LQKENI. Written as DNA, the CDR3 is TGTGCCAGCTCATTCGACAGGGTAGCCGATACGCAGTATTTT. It codes for CASSFDRVADTQYF.

This clonotype was recorded many times. The chain couples TRBV7-2 to TRBJ2-7; 11 bases map to TRBD2. The CDR3 runs 15 residues. Germline V lookup: CDR1 SGHTA, CDR2 FQGNSA. The V gene end was trimmed by 2 bases and the J gene end by 5 bases; junction bases not matched to a gene: 5. CDR3 region: CASSLLAGGPNEQYF. The CDR3 DNA follows: TGTGCCAGCAGCTTACTAGCGGGAGGCCCTAACGAGCAGTACTTC.

The chain combines TRBV29-1 with TRBJ2-7, with TRBD1 identical over 9 bases. V gave up 0 bases and J gave up 3 bases; unmatched junction bases: 3. Germline CDR1 is SQVTM and CDR2 is ANQGSEA. The CDR3 consists of 14 residues. CDR3 protein: CSVEDRDRDYEQYF. The CDR3 DNA follows: TGCAGCGTTGAAGACCGGGACAGGGACTACGAGCAGTACTTC.

This clonotype was seen a few times. This rearrangement joins TRBV19 to TRBJ2-2, with D unclear. CDR1 and CDR2 from the germline V gene are LNHDA and SQIVND (reference sequence). This CDR3 is 15 amino acids long. The V gene lost 5 bases and the J gene lost 4 bases, with 14 bases spanning the gap. The CDR3 loop is CASSPRWRSTGELFF. In nucleotides, the CDR3 is TGTGCCAGTAGTCCTCGTTGGCGGTCCACCGGGGAGCTGTTTTTT.

The table lists this clonotype with many counts. V is TRBV15 and J is TRBJ2-1, with D uncertain. Trimming left V 1 base short and J 5 bases short, with 15 bases between. Germline CDR1 reads LNHNV; CDR2 reads YYDKDF (reference sequence). CDR3 length equals 16 residues. The CDR3 nucleotides read TGTGCCACCAGCAGAGGGGGTAGATTTCCAGACAATGAGCAGTTCTTC. Translating it yields CATSRGGRFPDNEQFF.

Notes on this clonotype: A much larger clone sits a single nucleotide away, making a read error possible. This CDR3 is missing its conserved last phenylalanine or tryptophan, likely due to a read error. The CDR3 region is CASRKPGTGGNSPLHL. CDR3 coding DNA: TGTGCCAGCAGGAAACCCGGGACAGGGGGGAACTCACCCCTCCACCTT. V gene TRBV6-1 combines with J gene TRBJ1-6; 11 nucleotides match TRBD1. With 6 bases clipped from V and 10 bases from J, the junction kept 11 bases outside the gene matches. The CDR3 length is 16 residues. Per germline, CDR1 MNHNS and CDR2 SASEGT.

This clonotype was counted at least ten times. The V gene is TRBV28, the J gene TRBJ2-7, with a possible D match to TRBD1 (6 bases). With 3 bases removed from V and 4 bases from J, the gap between germline ends came to 19 bases. CDR1 is MDHEN and CDR2 is SYDVKM in the germline V gene. The CDR3 runs to 16 residues. The CDR3 here is CASSFGSTGQGYEQYF. The DNA of the CDR3 is TGTGCCAGCAGTTTTGGATCGACGGGACAAGGTTACGAGCAGTACTTC.

This rearrangement joins TRBV20-1 to TRBJ2-7; D ambiguous. Trimming took off 0 bases at V and 0 bases at J, with 9 bases between the two ends. Germline V gives CDR1 DFQATT, CDR2 SNEGSKA (reference sequence). CDR3 size: 14 residues. Here the CDR3 reads CSARDPGSSYEQYF. In nucleotides, the CDR3 is TGCAGTGCTAGAGATCCCGGAAGCTCCTACGAGCAGTACTTC.

About this clonotype: Just one base apart from a much larger clone, this may be a read error. The CDR3: CASSEVGGSNQPQDF. The CDR3, as DNA: TGTGCCAGCAGTGAAGTCGGGGGGAGCAATCAGCCCCAGGATTTT. The chain carries TRBV2 and TRBJ1-5; D is possibly TRBD1 (5 bases). Germline V gene sequence: CDR1 SNHLY, CDR2 FYNNEI. This CDR3 comprises 15 residues.

This clonotype was observed at least ten times. The rearrangement joins TRBV27 to TRBJ2-1, with TRBD1 identical over 7 bases. The CDR3 has 13 residues. Germline V gene data show CDR1 as MNHEY and CDR2 as SMNVEV (reference sequence). After removal of 6 bases from V and 6 bases from J, the junction contained 5 bases not matched to a gene. This chain's CDR3 is CASSYRGPNEQFF. The CDR3 bases are TGTGCCAGCAGCTACAGGGGTCCCAATGAGCAGTTCTTC.

This clonotype was detected many times. The chain combines TRBV18 with TRBJ2-7, with D possibly matching TRBD2 (5 bases). CDR1 is KGHSH, CDR2 LQKENI, per germline. This CDR3 has 14 residues. V was shortened by 2 bases and J by 7 bases, with 15 bases between the two germline ends. For the CDR3, the DNA is TGTGCCAGCTCACCAACAGACTCAACGGGAGAGCAGTACTTC. Amino acids: CASSPTDSTGEQYF.

This clonotype has more than one count but fewer than ten. The rearrangement uses TRBV20-1 and TRBJ2-3, with 16 bases identical to TRBD2. The CDR3 consists of 15 residues. Germline trimming cut 7 bases from V and 8 bases from J; bases unmatched to any gene: 9. Germline CDR1 reads DFQATT; CDR2 reads SNEGSKA (reference sequence). The CDR3 DNA reads TGCAGTGTCGGGACTAGCGGGAGGGCCGTGGCTACGCAGTATTTT. Translation gives CSVGTSGRAVATQYF.

V and J are TRBV7-6 and TRBJ1-5; D is uncertain. CDR1 is SGHVS, CDR2 FNYEAQ, per germline. V shed 4 bases and J shed 2 bases, with 9 bases lying between them. This CDR3 has 14 amino acids. CDR3 in amino acids: CASSSVPGNQPQHF. CDR3 DNA sequence: TGTGCCAGCAGCTCGGTTCCGGGCAATCAGCCCCAGCATTTT.

This clonotype was observed many times. The chain has TRBV30 and TRBJ1-4, with D unresolved. Trimming took off 3 bases at V and 8 bases at J, with 25 bases between the two ends. Germline V gene sequence: CDR1 GTSNPN, CDR2 SVGIG (reference sequence). CDR3 length: 17 amino acids. The DNA for the CDR3 is TGTGCCTGGAGCCGTTTGGGGTCGACACGGCTAAACGAAAAACTGTTTTTT. Translated, it gives CAWSRLGSTRLNEKLFF.

The table lists this clonotype with many counts. The V call is TRBV12-3 or TRBV12-4, the J call TRBJ1-1; D uncertain. This CDR3 is 15 amino acids long. V gave up 4 bases and J gave up 1 base, with 13 bases separating them. This chain's CDR3 is CASSSYSGRNTEAFF. CDR3 DNA sequence: TGTGCCAGCAGTTCCTACAGCGGAAGGAACACTGAAGCTTTCTTT.

Turning to this clonotype: Likely a read error: the CDR3 ends without its conserved phenylalanine or tryptophan. The chain joins TRBV5-1 to TRBJ2-7; TRBD2 agrees at 9 bases. V dropped 4 bases and J dropped 4; count of bases not matched to a gene: 6. This CDR3 is 14 amino acids long. Per germline, CDR1 SGHRS and CDR2 YFSETQ. The CDR3 sequence: CASSISGRGYEQYL. Here the CDR3 DNA reads TGCGCCAGCAGCATTAGCGGGAGAGGTTACGAGCAGTACCTC.

The rearrangement uses TRBV4-3 and TRBJ2-6, with D unclear. The germline CDR1 and CDR2 sequences are LGHNA and YSLEER. Trimming removed 0 bases from V and 0 bases from J, with 9 bases in between. This CDR3 is 17 amino acids long. This CDR3 is CASSQDLSRSGANVLTF. For the CDR3, the DNA is TGCGCCAGCAGCCAAGATCTCTCACGCTCTGGGGCCAACGTCCTGACTTTC.

This clonotype was seen at least ten times. This sequence joins TRBV27 and TRBJ1-2; D might be TRBD1 (6 bases). In germline, CDR1 is MNHEY, CDR2 SMNVEV (reference sequence). Trimming removed 4 bases from V and 8 bases from J, with 20 bases in between. This CDR3 spans 15 amino acids. The CDR3 here is CASSSATGSPVGYTF. The CDR3 nucleotides are TGTGCCAGCAGTTCCGCTACAGGGAGTCCGGTGGGCTACACCTTC.